This T cell receptor (beta chain) was profiled in a study of control samples from healthy donors and cancer patients. V lost 5 bases, J lost 7 bases, and 4 bases stayed unmatched. The CDR3 has 13 amino acids. Germline V CDR1 and CDR2: MNHEY, SVGEGT. TCRdb's copy holds only in-frame clones and misses some; the assay was immunoSEQ multiplex PCR. The sample contains some 64,000 clones, 90% of which appear only once. The sequencing input was PBMCs. This TCR came from a woman between 45 and 60 years old with colorectal cancer. This chain uses TRBV6-2 or TRBV6-3 with TRBJ2-1; 8 positions agree with TRBD2. This CDR3 is CASSTGTSNEQFF. For the CDR3, the DNA is TGTGCCAGCAGTACCGGGACTAGTAATGAGCAGTTCTTC.